The 26 T cell receptor beta chains reported below all come from one sample, sequenced in a study of regulatory T cells in long-lasting Graves disease. Time point specified: newly diagnosed GD, antithyroid drugs for less than 3 months. After RNA was extracted from PBMCs, the TCR library was made from it. In building TCR beta libraries, iRepertoire HTBI primers were used together with Arm-PCR of CDR3 regions. TCRdb called the multiplex PCR reads again in MiXCR, with one record for every CDR3 protein. The repertoire holds about 430,000 distinct CDR3 sequences, with over 14% as singletons. The same data also contributed to another study, on T cells in Graves' hyperthyroidism and ophthalmopathy.

Sequences were derived from peripheral blood mononuclear cells (PBMCs), sampled at new diagnosis, from a patient treated with antithyroid drugs. These receptors were collected from a woman aged 40 to 50 with Graves disease.

This clonotype turned up a few times. The chain couples TRBV28 to TRBJ1-5, with D uncertain. This CDR3 contains 14 residues. The V end was cut by 2 bases, the J end by 7 bases, with 12 bases between. The germline V gene has CDR1 MDHEN and CDR2 SYDVKM. CDR3 in amino acids: CASSLKGSGQPQHF. CDR3 nucleotide sequence: TGTGCCAGCAGTTTAAAAGGGTCTGGGCAGCCCCAGCATTTT. The full variable domain, its missing parts supplied by reference TRBV28 and TRBJ1-5, is DVKVTQSSRYLVKRTGEKVFLECVQDMDHENMFWYRQDPGLGLRLIYFSYDVKMKEKGDIPEGYSVSREKKERFSLILESASTNQTSMYLCASSLKGSGQPQHFGDGTRLSIL.

This clonotype appeared a few times. This CDR3 reads CASSYSKGTWVHEQYF. The DNA for the CDR3 is TGTGCCAGCAGTTACAGTAAGGGGACGTGGGTCCACGAGCAGTACTTC. The rearrangement uses TRBV6-2 or TRBV6-3 and TRBJ2-7, with D possibly being TRBD1 or TRBD2 (5 bases each). This CDR3 region has 16 residues. The V gene lost 2 bases and the J gene lost 5 bases, with 19 bases spanning the gap. Germline V gives CDR1 MNHEY, CDR2 SVGEGT.

The rearrangement uses TRBV14 and TRBJ2-7, with 7 bases identical to TRBD1. With 3 bases clipped from V and 3 bases from J, the junction kept 8 bases outside the gene matches. The CDR3 loop spans 15 amino acids. Germline-derived CDR1 and CDR2 are SGHDN and FVKESK. Written as DNA, the CDR3 is TGTGCCAGCAGCCAGACAGGGAAGAACTACTACGAGCAGTACTTC. Translation: CASSQTGKNYYEQYF. Together with reference TRBV14 and TRBJ2-7, the CDR3 gives the full variable domain: EAGVTQFPSHSVIEKGQTVTLRCDPISGHDNLYWYRRVMGKEIKFLLHFVKESKQDESGMPNNRFLAERTGGTYSTLKVQPAELEDSGVYFCASSQTGKNYYEQYFGPGTRLTVT.

This rearrangement joins TRBV7-9 to TRBJ2-5; maybe TRBD2 (5 bases). Germline V gives CDR1 SEHNR, CDR2 FQNEAQ (reference sequence). This CDR3 contains 14 residues. The V gene lost 5 bases and the J gene lost 4 bases, with 14 bases spanning the gap. The CDR3 coding sequence is TGTGCCAGCAGCAAATTGGACTTAATAGAGACCCAGTACTTC. It translates to CASSKLDLIETQYF.

As to this clonotype: This clone may be a read error of a much larger clone one base away. The CDR3 end shows no conserved phenylalanine or tryptophan, and so a read error is likely. The chain employs TRBV11-2 and TRBJ2-3, with 7 positions matching TRBD2. CDR1 is SGHAT and CDR2 is FQNNGV in the germline V gene. The CDR3 length is 16 residues. Losses at the gene ends were 2 bases for V and 2 bases for J; bases not matched to a gene: 7. CDR3 sequence: CASSLRASGFTDTQYL. The CDR3 DNA follows: TGTGCCAGCAGCTTAAGGGCTAGCGGATTCACAGATACGCAGTATCTT.

The J gene is TRBJ2-3, the V gene TRBV5-5; D uncertain. Germline V lookup: CDR1 SGHKS, CDR2 YYEKEE (reference sequence). Between the trimmed V and J ends, which lost 0 bases and 2 bases, there was a span of 7 bases. CDR3 size: 14 residues. The CDR3 reads CASSLEIYTDTQYF. Here the CDR3 DNA reads TGTGCCAGCAGCTTGGAGATCTACACAGATACGCAGTATTTT.

In its sample, this clonotype was seen a few times. The chain is built from TRBV9 and TRBJ2-3, with no clear D. Trimming removed 0 bases from V and 2 bases from J, with 4 bases in between. This CDR3 contains 13 residues. Germline V CDR1 and CDR2: SGDLS, YYNGEE. The CDR3 DNA reads as TGTGCCAGCAGCGTAGTGACCACAGATACGCAGTATTTT. Translation gives CASSVVTTDTQYF.

The J gene is TRBJ2-1, the V gene TRBV20-1, with D possibly matching TRBD2 (6 bases). The tail of the sequence fits TRBJ2-3 better, so the J call may be wrong. The CDR3 sequence is 16 residues long. Germline values: CDR1 DFQATT, CDR2 SNEGSKA (reference sequence). The CDR3 coding sequence is TGCAGTGCCCCCCCTCGCGGACTTCCCGGCGGGAATGCGCAGTATTTT. This encodes CSAPPRGLPGGNAQYF.

At least ten counts were recorded for this clonotype. V usage is TRBV2 and J usage is TRBJ2-3; D might be TRBD2 (6 bases). The V gene lost 6 bases and the J gene lost 4 bases, with 23 bases spanning the gap. This CDR3 is built from 17 residues. Germline V lookup: CDR1 SNHLY, CDR2 FYNNEI. The CDR3 nucleotides read TGTGCCAGCAGGAACGAGCCGACTAGATGGGGCCCAGATACGCAGTATTTT. Protein product: CASRNEPTRWGPDTQYF.

The V gene is TRBV7-9, the J gene TRBJ2-7, with 11 nucleotides matching TRBD2. The CDR3 length is 17 residues. Germline V gene data show CDR1 as SEHNR and CDR2 as FQNEAQ (reference sequence). V lost 3 bases to trimming and J lost 0 bases; unmatched junction nucleotides: 7. The CDR3 is CASSFGLAGTSSYEQYF. The CDR3 DNA reads TGTGCCAGCAGCTTCGGACTAGCGGGTACCAGCTCCTACGAGCAGTACTTC.

Many counts were recorded for this clonotype. The chain links TRBV5-1 to TRBJ2-1; 9 bases align to TRBD2. There are 14 residues in the CDR3. J gave up 8 bases and V 2 bases, and 5 bases lay outside the gene matches. Germline CDR1 is SGHRS and CDR2 is YFSETQ. The CDR3 DNA sequence: TGCGCCAGCAGCTTTCCAGCGGGAGGCCATGAGCAGTTCTTC. This translates into CASSFPAGGHEQFF.

This clonotype occurred a few times. CDR3: CSASPLGTSGIYEQFF. The CDR3 DNA follows: TGCAGTGCCTCCCCTCTTGGGACTAGCGGGATCTATGAGCAGTTCTTC. The V and J genes are TRBV20-1 and TRBJ2-1; TRBD2 matches 13 bases. J was trimmed by 8 bases and V by 6 bases; bases with no gene match: 13. The V gene's germline CDR1 is DFQATT and CDR2 SNEGSKA (reference sequence). This CDR3 region has 16 residues.

The chain links TRBV19 to TRBJ1-5; D gene unclear. V gave up 7 bases and J gave up 0 bases, with 16 bases separating them. Germline V gene lookup returns CDR1 LNHDA and CDR2 SQIVND (reference sequence). This CDR3 has 16 residues. CDR3 nucleotides: TGTGCCAGTACCCCCCTGACGGGCTATAGCAATCAGCCCCAGCATTTT. Protein sequence: CASTPLTGYSNQPQHF.

In this sample, this clonotype turned up many times. The chain joins TRBV10-3 to TRBJ1-2; D perhaps matches TRBD1 (6 bases). V was pared by 6 bases and J by 0 bases, with 11 bases between. Germline CDR1 ENHRY, CDR2 SYGVKD. The CDR3 covers 14 residues. The CDR3 DNA reads TGTGCCATCAGCGGACAGAGGGCTAACTATGGCTACACCTTC. This codes for CAISGQRANYGYTF.

This sequence joins TRBV6-2 or TRBV6-3 and TRBJ2-1, with D maybe TRBD2 (6 bases). The germline gives CDR1 MNHEY, CDR2 SVGEGT. The CDR3 runs to 15 residues. The V end lost 5 bases, the J end lost 0 bases, and 11 bases lay between the germline ends. CDR3 sequence (DNA): TGTGCCAGCAGTGGAGGGATGGACTCCTACAATGAGCAGTTCTTC. It specifies CASSGGMDSYNEQFF.

This clonotype appeared many times. The chain uses TRBV6-1 and TRBJ2-3; 8 bases are shared with TRBD1. In germline, CDR1 is MNHNS, CDR2 SASEGT. The junction had 11 bases not matched to a gene; V was cut back by 6 bases and J by 3 bases. The CDR3 contains 16 residues. In DNA, the CDR3 is TGTGCCAGCAGGAAGACAGGGGATCTTCGTACAGATACGCAGTATTTT. This sequence encodes CASRKTGDLRTDTQYF.

Only a few counts were recorded for this clonotype. The rearrangement links TRBV20-1 to TRBJ2-1, with 7 bases matching TRBD2. Per the germline V gene, CDR1 is DFQATT and CDR2 is SNEGSKA (reference sequence). There are 17 residues in the CDR3. V shed 2 bases and J 4 bases; nucleotides not matched to a gene: 14. DNA for the CDR3: TGCAGTGCTAGATTTCGGGAGGAGAGGGCCTGGTACAATGAGCAGTTCTTC. Protein: CSARFREERAWYNEQFF.

This clonotype was detected many times. The chain uses TRBV27 and TRBJ2-1; 10 bases line up with TRBD2. Germline V gives CDR1 MNHEY, CDR2 SMNVEV (reference sequence). J lost 5 bases, V lost 5 bases, and 3 bases had no gene match. The CDR3 is 14 residues long. Here the CDR3 reads CASSSGRENNEQFF. DNA of the CDR3: TGTGCCAGCAGTAGCGGGAGGGAAAACAATGAGCAGTTCTTC.

This clonotype occurred many times. This chain links TRBV6-1 with TRBJ1-5, with a tentative D call TRBD1 (5 bases). The V end lost 4 bases, the J end lost 6 bases, and 13 bases lay between the germline ends. This CDR3 has 14 residues. Per the germline V gene, CDR1 is MNHNS and CDR2 is SASEGT. CDR3 DNA: TGTGCCAGCAGTGCGGGACGCGGGGGTCAGCCCCAGCATTTT. Encoded protein: CASSAGRGGQPQHF.

The V call is TRBV5-8, the J call TRBJ2-7; 7 nucleotides agree with TRBD1. Germline V lookup: CDR1 SGHTS, CDR2 YDEGEE. The trim removed 6 bases at V and 1 base at J, leaving 10 bases unmatched. CDR3 length equals 15 residues. This chain's CDR3 is CASNFGTVPSYEQYF. For the CDR3, the DNA is TGTGCCAGCAACTTTGGGACAGTCCCATCCTACGAGCAGTACTTC.

This clonotype has at least ten counts. The chain is built from TRBV7-2 and TRBJ2-3; D is unresolved. Deletions cut 2 bases from V and 4 bases from J, with 4 bases between. CDR3 length: 12 residues. Germline V gives CDR1 SGHTA, CDR2 FQGNSA. DNA of the CDR3: TGTGCCAGCAGCTTACTTCCAGATACGCAGTATTTT. Translating gives CASSLLPDTQYF.

The V and J genes are TRBV5-1 and TRBJ1-3; D gene ambiguous. V shed 0 bases and J shed 1 base, with 14 bases lying between them. The CDR3 spans 17 residues. Germline CDR1 SGHRS, CDR2 YFSETQ. The CDR3 DNA reads as TGCGCCAGCAGCTTGGTTCCGCGGCCGGAGTCTGGAAACACCATATATTTT. The encoded protein is CASSLVPRPESGNTIYF.

This clonotype was counted ten times or more. The chain employs TRBV7-2 and TRBJ2-7; D not certain. Germline V gene sequence: CDR1 SGHTA, CDR2 FQGNSA. Trimming shortened V by 0 bases and J by 2 bases, and 8 bases separated the two germline ends. The CDR3 is 14 residues long. Here the CDR3 DNA reads TGTGCCAGCAGCTTAGCAGGGATCGCCTACGAGCAGTACTTC. Translating gives CASSLAGIAYEQYF.

This clonotype was picked up a small number of times. This sequence joins TRBV6-2 or TRBV6-3 and TRBJ2-1; 7 nucleotides match TRBD1. The CDR3 totals 15 residues. Trimming at V came to 6 bases and at J to 2 bases, leaving 7 bases not matched to a gene. Germline V gene data show CDR1 as MNHEY and CDR2 as SVGEGT. Written as DNA, the CDR3 is TGTGCCAGCAGCCACAGGGGAGAAGCCTACAATGAGCAGTTCTTC. It specifies CASSHRGEAYNEQFF.

This clonotype appeared many times. The rearrangement uses TRBV6-5 and TRBJ1-4, with TRBD1 matching over 7 bases. This CDR3 is built from 15 residues. Trimming cost V 2 bases and J 7 bases; bases outside gene matches: 7. Germline V gene data show CDR1 as MNHEY and CDR2 as SVGAGI. CDR3 loop: CASSYRGQYGEKLFF. CDR3 nucleotide sequence: TGTGCCAGCAGTTACAGGGGACAGTACGGTGAAAAACTGTTTTTT.

The chain employs TRBV7-3 and TRBJ1-4; 7 nucleotides agree with TRBD1. The CDR3 extends over 16 amino acids. The germline CDR1 and CDR2 sequences are SGHTA and FQGTGA. V lost 5 bases to trimming and J lost 7 bases; unmatched junction nucleotides: 13. The CDR3 DNA follows: TGTGCCAGCAGCCCCTCAAGGAAGGGGGCCGGTGAAAAACTGTTTTTT. Residues: CASSPSRKGAGEKLFF.